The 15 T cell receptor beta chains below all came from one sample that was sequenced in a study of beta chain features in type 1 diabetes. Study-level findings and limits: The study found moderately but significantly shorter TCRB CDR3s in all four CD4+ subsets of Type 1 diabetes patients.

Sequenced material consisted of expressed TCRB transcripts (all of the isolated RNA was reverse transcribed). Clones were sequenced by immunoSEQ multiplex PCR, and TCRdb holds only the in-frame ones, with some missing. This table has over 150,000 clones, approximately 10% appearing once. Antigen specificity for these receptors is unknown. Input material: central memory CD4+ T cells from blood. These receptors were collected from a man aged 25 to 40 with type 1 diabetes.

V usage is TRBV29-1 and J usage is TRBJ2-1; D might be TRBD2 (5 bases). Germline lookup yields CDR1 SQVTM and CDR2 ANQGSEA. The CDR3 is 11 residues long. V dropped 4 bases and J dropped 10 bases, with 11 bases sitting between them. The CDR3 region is CSVGSSTEQFF. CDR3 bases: TGCAGCGTTGGGTCTAGCACAGAGCAGTTCTTC.

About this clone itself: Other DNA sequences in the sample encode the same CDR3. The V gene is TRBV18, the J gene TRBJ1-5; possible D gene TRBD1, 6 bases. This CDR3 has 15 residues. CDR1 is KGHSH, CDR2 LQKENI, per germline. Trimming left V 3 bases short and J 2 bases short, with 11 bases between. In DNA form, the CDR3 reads TGTGCCAGCTCACCGGCGGGGGGCGGCAATCAGCCCCAGCATTTT. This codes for CASSPAGGGNQPQHF.

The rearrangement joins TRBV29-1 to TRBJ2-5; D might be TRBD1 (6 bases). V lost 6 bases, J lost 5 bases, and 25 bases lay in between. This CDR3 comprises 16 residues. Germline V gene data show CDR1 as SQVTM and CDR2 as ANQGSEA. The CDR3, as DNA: TGCAGCGTCGCGCCGACAGGAGGAAACCTCGGGGAGACCCAGTACTTC. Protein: CSVAPTGGNLGETQYF.

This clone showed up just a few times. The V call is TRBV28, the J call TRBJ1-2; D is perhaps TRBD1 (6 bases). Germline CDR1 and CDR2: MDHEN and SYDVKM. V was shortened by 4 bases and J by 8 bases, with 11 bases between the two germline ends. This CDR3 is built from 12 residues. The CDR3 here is CASSSRGRGYTF. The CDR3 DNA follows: TGTGCCAGCAGTTCCAGGGGAAGAGGCTACACCTTC.

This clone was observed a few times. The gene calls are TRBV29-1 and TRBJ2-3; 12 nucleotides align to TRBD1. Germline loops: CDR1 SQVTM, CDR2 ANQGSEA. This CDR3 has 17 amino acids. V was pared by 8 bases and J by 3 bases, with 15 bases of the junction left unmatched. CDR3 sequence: CSSRLGTGGIGTDTQYF. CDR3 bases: TGCAGCTCCAGGTTGGGGACAGGGGGCATCGGAACAGATACGCAGTATTTT.

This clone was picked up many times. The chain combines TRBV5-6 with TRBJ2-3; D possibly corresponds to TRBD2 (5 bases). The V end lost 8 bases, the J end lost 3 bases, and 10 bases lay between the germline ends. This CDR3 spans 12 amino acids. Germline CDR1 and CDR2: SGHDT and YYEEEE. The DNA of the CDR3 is TGTGCCAGTCGGAGGCGGACAGATACGCAGTATTTT. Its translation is CASRRRTDTQYF.

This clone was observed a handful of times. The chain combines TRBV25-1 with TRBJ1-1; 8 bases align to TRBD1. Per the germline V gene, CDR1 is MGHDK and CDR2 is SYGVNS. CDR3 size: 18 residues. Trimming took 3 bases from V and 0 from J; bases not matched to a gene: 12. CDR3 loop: CASSEGDRGGGMNTEAFF. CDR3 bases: TGTGCCAGCAGTGAGGGTGACAGGGGAGGAGGAATGAACACTGAAGCTTTCTTT. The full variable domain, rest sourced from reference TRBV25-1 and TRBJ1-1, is EADIYQTPRYLVIGTGKKITLECSQTMGHDKMYWYQQDPGMELHLIHYSYGVNSTEKGDLSSESTVSRIRTEHFPLTLESARPSHTSQYLCASSEGDRGGGMNTEAFFGQGTRLTVV.

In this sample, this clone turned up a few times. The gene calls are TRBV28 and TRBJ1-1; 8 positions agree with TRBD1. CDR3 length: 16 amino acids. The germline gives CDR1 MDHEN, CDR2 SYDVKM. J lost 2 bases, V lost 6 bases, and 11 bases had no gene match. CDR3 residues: CASSSIWDRYNTEAFF. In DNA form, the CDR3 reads TGTGCCAGCAGCTCAATTTGGGACAGGTACAACACTGAAGCTTTCTTT.

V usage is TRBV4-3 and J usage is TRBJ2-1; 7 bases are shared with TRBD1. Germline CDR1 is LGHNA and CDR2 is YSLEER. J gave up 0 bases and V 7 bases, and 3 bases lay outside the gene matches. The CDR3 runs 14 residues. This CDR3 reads CASKTGVSYNEQFF. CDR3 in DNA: TGCGCCAGCAAAACAGGGGTCTCCTACAATGAGCAGTTCTTC.

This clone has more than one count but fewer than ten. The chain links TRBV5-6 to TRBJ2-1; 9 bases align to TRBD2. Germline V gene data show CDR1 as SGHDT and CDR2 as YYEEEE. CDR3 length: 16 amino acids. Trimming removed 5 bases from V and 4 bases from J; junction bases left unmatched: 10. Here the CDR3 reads CASSSGLAKRYNEQFF. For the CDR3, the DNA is TGTGCCAGCAGTTCAGGACTAGCGAAGCGGTACAATGAGCAGTTCTTC.

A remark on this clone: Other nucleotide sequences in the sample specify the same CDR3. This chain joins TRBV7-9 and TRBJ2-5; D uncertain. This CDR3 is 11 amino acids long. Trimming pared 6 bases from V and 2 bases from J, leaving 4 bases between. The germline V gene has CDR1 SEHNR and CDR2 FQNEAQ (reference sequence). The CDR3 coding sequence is TGTGCCAGCAGTCCTCAAGAGACCCAGTACTTC. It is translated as CASSPQETQYF. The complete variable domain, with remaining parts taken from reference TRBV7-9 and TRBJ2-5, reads DTGVSQNPRHKITKRGQNVTFRCDPISEHNRLYWYRQTLGQGPEFLTYFQNEAQLEKSRLLSDRFSAERPKGSFSTLEIQRTEQGDSAMYLCASSPQETQYFGPGTRLLVL.

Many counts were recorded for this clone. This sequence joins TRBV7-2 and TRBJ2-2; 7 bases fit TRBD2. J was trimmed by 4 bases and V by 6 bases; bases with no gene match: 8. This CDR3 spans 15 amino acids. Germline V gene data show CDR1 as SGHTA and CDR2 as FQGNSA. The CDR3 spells CASRSNSGVTGELFF. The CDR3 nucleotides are TGTGCCAGCAGATCAAACAGCGGGGTCACCGGGGAGCTGTTTTTT.

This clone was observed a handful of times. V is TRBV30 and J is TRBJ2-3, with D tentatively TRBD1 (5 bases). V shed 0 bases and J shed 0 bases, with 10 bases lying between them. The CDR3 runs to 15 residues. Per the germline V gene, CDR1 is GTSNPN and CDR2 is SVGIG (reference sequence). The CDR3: CAWSVGVQSTDTQYF. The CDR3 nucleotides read TGTGCCTGGAGTGTAGGGGTCCAGAGCACAGATACGCAGTATTTT.

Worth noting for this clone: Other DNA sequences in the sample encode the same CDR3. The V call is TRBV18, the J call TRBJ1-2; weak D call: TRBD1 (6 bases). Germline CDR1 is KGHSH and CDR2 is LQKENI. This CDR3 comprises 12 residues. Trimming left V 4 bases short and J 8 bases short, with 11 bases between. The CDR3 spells CASSRTGNGYTF. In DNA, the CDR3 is TGTGCCAGCTCACGAACAGGGAACGGCTACACCTTC.

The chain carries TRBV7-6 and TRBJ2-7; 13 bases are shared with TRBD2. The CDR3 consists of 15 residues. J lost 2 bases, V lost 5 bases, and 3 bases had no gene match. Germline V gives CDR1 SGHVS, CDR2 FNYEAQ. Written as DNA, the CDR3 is TGTGCCAGCAGCCGACTAGCGGGAGGAACCTACGAGCAGTACTTC. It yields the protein CASSRLAGGTYEQYF.